This T cell receptor (beta chain) was retrieved from a study of cytomegalovirus exposure and HLA in healthy donors. The study, taken as a whole, reports: Solely CMV serostatus was available to characterize immune exposure.

On this clone: The target antigen is unknown.

With 60 Vbeta and 13 Jbeta primers, the PCR was carried out. Using immunoSEQ multiplex PCR, the repertoire was profiled, and TCRdb retains in-frame clones only, with some absent. The sample has about 150,000 clones; 60% to 85% are singletons. Material: PBMCs. This clonotype originated in a woman aged 40 to 49 in good health and CMV-seronegative.

The CDR3, as DNA: TGTGCCAGCCGGGACACCGATCAGCCCCAGCATTTT. Protein product: CASRDTDQPQHF. The V call is TRBV28, the J call TRBJ1-5, with D tentatively TRBD1 (6 bases). Germline V gene lookup returns CDR1 MDHEN and CDR2 SYDVKM. Trimming removed 8 bases at V and 5 bases at J, with 10 bases between. The CDR3 consists of 12 residues.